This T cell receptor (beta chain) appears in the sequencing data of a study of blood T cell repertoires in COVID-19 (dated by TCRdb to between 2020 and 2021). Background for the entire study: Collaborator samples came from the United States, Italy and Spain and covered acute and convalescent phases of COVID-19. The material from the prospective study consisted of cDNA or gDNA derived from T cells, B-cell-depleted T cells, or PBMCs. Sample metadata almost always included a de-identified subject ID, COVID-19 status, age in years and sex. Where available, HLA class I and class II types were obtained from metadata supplied by the sample provider rather than from assay-based typing. The repertoires were released in a freely available public database meant as a resource for research on the immune response to SARS-CoV-2. The dataset comprised deeply sampled blood TCRbeta repertoires from subjects exposed to, actively infected with, or recovered from COVID-19. Samples came from the ongoing ImmuneRACE study (first 160 participants) plus 1,254 subjects from 6 global collaborators. What the research found in general, with its limitations: How much clinical and demographic metadata was included differed by source and by participant, and the metadata was provided uncurated.

TCRbeta CDR3 regions were amplified from genomic DNA using the immunoSEQ Assay, a bias-controlled multiplex PCR. Concerning the study's data processing: Within the assay, amplification of reference gene primers was used to estimate how many nucleated cells each sample contained. To quantify the absolute abundance of each unique TCRbeta CDR3 rearrangement, sequence reads were collapsed and filtered. Productive Simpson clonality was computed per sample as the square root of Simpson's diversity index over productive rearrangements. This is the immuneACCESS table as TCRdb keeps it, with only in-frame sequences that have V and J called. A part of the clones is gone; compared with another copy, unresolved V genes explain less than half, and the rest is unexplained. The V and J calls and clone size were taken over from that table, and D and trimming were inferred from the DNA. The sample table shows around 60,000 clones, and roughly 85% are seen once. The biggest ten clones account for 1% to 1.5% of the sample.

For CDR1 and CDR2, the germline V gene lists SGHAT and FQNNGV. The cysteine opens and the phenylalanine closes a CDR3 of 15 amino acids. Here the CDR3 DNA is all that survives: 45 bases in frame from base 1. Ends trimmed: V by 2 bases, J by 8 bases; bases unmatched to a gene: 6. About this clone: Its antigen is not yet known. The input lacks base qualities; no much larger clone sits a single base away.

Collaborating institutions collected whole blood in K2EDTA tubes following their own protocols. For TCRbeta analysis, collaborator samples were shipped as frozen whole blood, as isolated PBMCs, or as DNA extracted from either sample type. This chain joins TRBV11-2 to TRBJ2-1, and 10 junction bases match TRBD2. The sequenced material came from peripheral blood. This TCR derives from a woman aged 80 or older with acute or convalescent COVID-19. Here the CDR3 is given as CASSLTSGGAYEQFF. The DNA is TGTGCCAGCAGCTTAACCAGCGGGGGGGCTTATGAGCAGTTCTTC.